A selection of T cell receptor beta chains follows, all from one sample in a study of T cell responses to AZD1222 COVID-19 vaccine. Produced via immunoSEQ multiplex PCR; TCRdb's table is partial and in-frame only. The repertoire holds around 150,000 clones, with under 95% as singletons. The sample here was peripheral blood, taken on day 0 of AZD1222 vaccination. The receptors here all came from an adult in good health. Both conserved end residues are part of each CDR3. Each record gives: clone size, J gene, V gene, D gene, CDR3 protein, CDR3 DNA. D genes are given only for firm matches. Clone size appears in some rows only: once, few, many, or a class for an expanded clone.

NA,TRBJ2-3,TRBV6-2/TRBV6-3,NA,CASTPVVAERLSTDTQYF,TGTGCCAGCACCCCTGTAGTAGCGGAACGGCTAAGCACAGATACGCAGTATTTT
NA,TRBJ1-2,TRBV6-5,TRBD1,CASSTPGQGNYGYTF,TGTGCCAGCAGTACGCCGGGACAGGGAAACTATGGCTACACCTTC
NA,TRBJ1-5,TRBV12-3/TRBV12-4,NA,CASSPGPQPQHF,TGTGCCAGCAGCCCGGGCCCCCAGCCCCAGCATTTT
NA,TRBJ1-1,TRBV9,NA,CASSVAGGEGEAEAFF,TGTGCCAGCAGCGTAGCTGGGGGAGAAGGAGAGGCTGAAGCTTTCTTT
few,TRBJ1-1,TRBV24-1,NA,CATRGRGQNTEAFF,TGTGCCACCAGGGGTCGAGGACAGAACACTGAAGCTTTCTTT
NA,TRBJ1-6,TRBV28,NA,CASSLVQRSPLHF,TGTGCCAGCAGTTTGGTTCAACGATCACCCCTCCACTTT
NA,TRBJ1-6,TRBV2,NA,CASSTMTAGDSPLHF,TGTGCCAGCAGTACCATGACCGCTGGGGATTCACCCCTCCACTTT
NA,TRBJ2-3,TRBV7-2,NA,CASSSIGGDTQYF,TGTGCCAGCAGCTCCATTGGGGGTGATACGCAGTATTTT
NA,TRBJ2-2,TRBV27,NA,CASRAVEGTNTGELFF,TGTGCCAGCAGGGCAGTCGAGGGGACGAACACCGGGGAGCTGTTTTTT
NA,TRBJ1-6,TRBV14,NA,CASSQDRVLALHF,TGTGCCAGCAGCCAAGACCGGGTTCTGGCCCTCCACTTT
once,TRBJ1-2,TRBV28,NA,CASTTRGFVGSNYGYTF,TGTGCCAGCACCACCAGAGGGTTTGTAGGGTCTAACTATGGCTACACCTTC
NA,TRBJ2-5,TRBV20-1,NA,CSASPSETQYF,TGCAGTGCTAGCCCTAGTGAGACCCAGTACTTC
NA,TRBJ2-1,TRBV18,TRBD2,CASSSGLAGLNEQFF,TGTGCCAGCTCATCCGGACTAGCGGGTTTAAATGAGCAGTTCTTC